This TCR beta chain was identified during a study of blood T cells in healthy people across ages. Trimming pared 3 bases from V and 0 bases from J, leaving 7 bases between. The CDR3 spans 13 residues. CDR1 is DFQATT and CDR2 is SNEGSKA in the germline V gene (reference sequence). This clonotype was picked up a small number of times. Using a J-beta primer mix together with a sample-barcoded 5' primer, a second PCR was run for about 6 to 11 cycles. MiXCR, run by TCRdb on the 5' RACE reads, gives a single entry per CDR3 protein. The sample records about 730,000 distinct CDR3 sequences, around 46% being singletons.

The TCR originated in a woman aged 60-75 years in good health. Sequencing input: blood. The chain carries TRBV20-1 and TRBJ2-3; no clear D gene. The CDR3 loop reads CSARAVSTDTQYF. The CDR3, as DNA: TGCAGTGCTAGGGCGGTTAGCACAGATACGCAGTATTTT.